The rows below give T cell receptor beta chains drawn from one sample of a study of identical twins. TCRdb passed the 5' RACE reads through MiXCR, listing each CDR3 protein once. Of 200,000 to 250,000 distinct CDR3 sequences in the sample, about 10% were seen once. Material for sequencing was memory T cells sorted from blood. Every receptor here comes from a man aged 50 to 60 in good health. The CDR3 runs from the conserved cysteine through the conserved F or W. Each record gives: D gene, V gene, J gene, clone size, CDR3 protein, CDR3 DNA. The D gene is left open where the match is weak. Only part of the rows carry a size: once, few, many, or a class if the clone is expanded.

-	TRBV5-1	TRBJ2-5	many	CASSVQETQYF	TGCGCCAGCAGCGTCCAAGAGACCCAGTACTTC
TRBD1	TRBV6-1	TRBJ2-7	-	CASSKATRQGDKTFLYEQYF	TGTGCCAGTAGTAAGGCGACCCGACAGGGAGATAAGACCTTTCTCTACGAGCAGTACTTC
-	TRBV10-3	TRBJ2-1	many	CAIRPTGGGLDNEQFF	TGTGCCATCAGACCAACAGGGGGTGGACTAGACAATGAGCAGTTCTTC
TRBD2	TRBV6-2/TRBV6-3	TRBJ2-3	few	CASSPLARFSPKYF	TGTGCCAGCAGTCCACTAGCGAGATTTAGCCCGAAGTATTTT
TRBD2	TRBV10-3	TRBJ2-5	many	CAISSSGREETQYF	TGTGCCATCAGTTCTAGCGGGAGAGAGGAGACCCAGTACTTC
-	TRBV29-1	TRBJ2-3	-	CSVETPPTDTQYF	TGCAGCGTTGAAACCCCCCCCACAGATACGCAGTATTTT
TRBD1	TRBV20-1	TRBJ1-6	many	CSARLAGQNNSPLHF	TGCAGTGCTAGACTAGCGGGACAGAATAATTCACCCCTCCACTTT
-	TRBV7-8	TRBJ1-2	-	CASSLDRGYSGYTF	TGTGCCAGCAGCTTAGATAGGGGCTATAGTGGCTACACCTTC
-	TRBV20-1	TRBJ2-1	many	CSARRHQQFF	TGCAGTGCTAGACGTCACCAGCAGTTCTTC
TRBD2	TRBV4-3	TRBJ2-3	-	CASSQDWTSGVITDTQYF	TGCGCCAGCAGCCAAGATTGGACTAGCGGGGTTATCACAGATACGCAGTATTTT
TRBD2	TRBV10-3	TRBJ2-5	-	CAISGGLAETQYF	TGTGCCATCAGTGGGGGACTAGCGGAGACCCAGTACTTC
-	TRBV7-6	TRBJ2-5	-	CASSLGSGETQYF	TGTGCCAGCAGCTTAGGGTCGGGTGAGACCCAGTACTTC
-	TRBV28	TRBJ2-5	few	CASSPSSPETQYF	TGTGCCAGCAGTCCCTCCAGCCCCGAGACCCAGTACTTC
-	TRBV7-2	TRBJ2-7	-	CASSGRNSYEQYF	TGTGCCAGCAGCGGCCGAAACAGCTACGAGCAGTACTTC
TRBD1	TRBV7-2	TRBJ2-5	many	CASSLAGTGEETQYF	TGTGCCAGCAGCTTAGCCGGGACAGGGGAAGAGACCCAGTACTTC
TRBD1	TRBV7-2	TRBJ2-7	-	CASSLPNLDQRDRGFYEQYF	TGTGCCAGCAGCTTACCGAATCTCGACCAGAGGGACAGGGGGTTTTACGAGCAGTACTTC
TRBD2	TRBV6-5	TRBJ2-2	-	CASSYAGGDTGELFF	TGTGCCAGCAGTTACGCGGGGGGGGACACCGGGGAGCTGTTTTTT
TRBD2	TRBV7-2	TRBJ2-1	many	CASSLVAGNNEQFF	TGTGCCAGCAGCTTAGTAGCGGGTAACAATGAGCAGTTCTTC
-	TRBV7-2	TRBJ2-2	few	CASSLGSGMAGELFF	TGTGCCAGCAGCTTAGGGTCAGGGATGGCCGGGGAGCTGTTTTTT
TRBD2	TRBV20-1	TRBJ2-3	-	CSAYSGSADTQYF	TGCAGTGCTTATAGCGGGAGCGCAGATACGCAGTATTTT
TRBD1	TRBV28	TRBJ2-3	-	CASSWPGTGDYGTDTQYF	TGTGCCAGCAGTTGGCCTGGGACAGGGGATTATGGCACAGATACGCAGTATTTT
TRBD2	TRBV5-1	TRBJ2-1	-	CASSFREGGEQFF	TGCGCCAGCAGCTTTCGGGAGGGCGGTGAGCAGTTCTTC
-	TRBV6-2/TRBV6-3	TRBJ2-1	few	CASSYDGQRGLYNEQFF	TGTGCCAGCAGTTACGACGGACAGAGGGGCCTCTACAATGAGCAGTTCTTC
TRBD2	TRBV20-1	TRBJ2-1	-	CSDRDGRRGGREQFF	TGCAGTGATAGAGATGGTCGTCGGGGGGGCCGGGAGCAGTTCTTC
TRBD1	TRBV10-3	TRBJ2-1	many	CAISILVLSGQGNNEQFF	TGTGCCATCAGTATACTGGTTCTTTCGGGACAGGGGAACAATGAGCAGTTCTTC
-	TRBV29-1	TRBJ2-3	many	CSVASGGTSTDTQYF	TGCAGCGTTGCCTCGGGGGGCACGAGCACAGATACGCAGTATTTT
TRBD2	TRBV3-1	TRBJ2-7	-	CASSQGSGITYEQYF	TGTGCCAGCAGCCAAGGTAGCGGGATTACCTACGAGCAGTACTTC
TRBD2	TRBV11-2	TRBJ2-7	-	CASRGLAGFYEQYF	TGTGCCAGCAGGGGACTAGCGGGGTTCTATGAGCAGTACTTC
-	TRBV4-3	TRBJ1-4	many	CASSQETTQTNEKLFF	TGCGCCAGCAGCCAAGAGACAACACAGACTAATGAAAAACTGTTTTTT
TRBD1	TRBV11-2	TRBJ2-7	-	CVTSGTGISYEQYF	TGTGTCACCTCCGGGACAGGGATTTCCTACGAGCAGTACTTC
-	TRBV4-2	TRBJ2-6	many	CASSQESLLSGANVLTF	TGTGCCAGCAGCCAAGAGTCCCTACTCTCTGGGGCCAACGTCCTGACTTTC
-	TRBV7-3	TRBJ2-1	few	CASSRGGAPNNEQFF	TGTGCCAGCAGCAGGGGGGGCGCCCCTAACAATGAGCAGTTCTTC
-	TRBV5-1	TRBJ2-7	many	CASSLVTDSYEQYF	TGCGCCAGCAGCTTGGTAACAGATTCCTACGAGCAGTACTTC
-	TRBV7-2	TRBJ2-3	many	CASSLQVTDTQYF	TGTGCCAGCAGCTTACAGGTCACAGATACGCAGTATTTT
TRBD2	TRBV27	TRBJ2-7	-	CASSLSASGGYEQYF	TGTGCCAGCAGTTTATCTGCTAGCGGGGGATACGAGCAGTACTTC
TRBD2	TRBV7-2	TRBJ2-5	many	CASSFLPGGETQYF	TGTGCCAGCAGCTTCCTTCCGGGGGGAGAGACCCAGTACTTC
-	TRBV11-1	TRBJ2-3	many	CASSLAITRHTQYF	TGTGCCAGCAGCTTAGCGATTACCAGGCATACGCAGTATTTT
-	TRBV20-1	TRBJ2-5	many	CSARDFSPLETQYF	TGCAGTGCTAGAGACTTCAGCCCGCTAGAGACCCAGTACTTC
TRBD2	TRBV3-1	TRBJ2-3	many	CASSRTSRTDTQYF	TGTGCCAGCAGCCGGACTAGCCGCACAGATACGCAGTATTTT
TRBD2	TRBV11-2	TRBJ2-7	few	CASSLLVAGPGDYEQYF	TGTGCCAGCAGCTTACTCGTAGCGGGACCAGGGGACTACGAGCAGTACTTC
-	TRBV29-1	TRBJ2-5	many	CSVGPRGSPETQYF	TGCAGCGTTGGTCCCAGGGGTAGTCCAGAGACCCAGTACTTC
-	TRBV20-1	TRBJ2-3	many	CSARGGTTSTDTQYF	TGCAGTGCTAGAGGGGGGACCACAAGCACAGATACGCAGTATTTT
-	TRBV18	TRBJ2-5	-	CASSRAPGETQYF	TGTGCCAGCTCACGAGCACCTGGAGAGACCCAGTACTTC
-	TRBV19	TRBJ2-2	many	CASSIGFGRLTGELFF	TGTGCCAGTAGTATAGGCTTTGGCAGACTCACCGGGGAGCTGTTTTTT